The 15 T cell receptor beta chains given below trace back to one sample, sequenced in a study of blood T cell repertoires in COVID-19 (dated by TCRdb to 2018 to 2021). Library preparation employed the immunoSEQ multiplex PCR assay. TCRdb provides this immuneACCESS table in a form limited to in-frame rearrangements. Some clones are lacking; in checked studies, under half of them reflect an unresolved V gene, and why the rest are absent is not known. The sample records 200,000 to 250,000 clones, around 84% of which are singletons. The top ten constitute 4.4% of the sample. Specimen: peripheral blood. The origin of the receptors is a man aged 45-65 years with acute or convalescent COVID-19.

The chain joins TRBV10-3 to TRBJ1-5; D is undetermined. Germline CDR1 ENHRY, CDR2 SYGVKD. V was clipped by 1 base and J by 4 bases, with 8 bases between them. The CDR3 is made up of 14 amino acids. CDR3 nucleotides: TGTGCCATCAGTGAGTTTTACCAGAATCAGCCCCAGCATTTT. Translated, it gives CAISEFYQNQPQHF.

The chain couples TRBV9 to TRBJ1-1, with TRBD1 as a possible D gene (5 bases). CDR3 length equals 15 residues. V dropped 0 bases and J dropped 1 base, with 10 bases sitting between them. Germline values: CDR1 SGDLS, CDR2 YYNGEE. The CDR3 DNA follows: TGTGCCAGCAGCGTAGCAGGGTCAAAGAACACTGAAGCTTTCTTT. It encodes CASSVAGSKNTEAFF.

The gene calls are TRBV5-4 and TRBJ2-7, with a weak D call TRBD2 (6 bases). CDR3 size: 15 residues. V was pared by 0 bases and J by 0 bases, with 10 bases between. In germline, CDR1 is SGHNT, CDR2 YYREEE (reference sequence). The CDR3 reads CASSLGGLGSYEQYF. CDR3 nucleotides: TGTGCCAGCAGCTTGGGGGGACTTGGCTCCTACGAGCAGTACTTC. The complete variable domain, with remaining parts taken from reference TRBV5-4 and TRBJ2-7, reads ETGVTQSPTHLIKTRGQQVTLRCSSQSGHNTVSWYQQALGQGPQFIFQYYREEENGRGNFPPRFSGLQFPNYSSELNVNALELDDSALYLCASSLGGLGSYEQYFGPGTRLTVT.

V gene TRBV6-5 combines with J gene TRBJ1-6, with D tentatively TRBD1 (6 bases). CDR1 and CDR2 from the germline V gene are MNHEY and SVGAGI. The V end lost 10 bases, the J end lost 5 bases, and 15 bases lay between the germline ends. The CDR3 runs 14 residues. CDR3 in DNA: TGTGCCACCAAGGACAGAACCAATAATTCACCCCTCCACTTT. Translation gives CATKDRTNNSPLHF.

This chain uses TRBV10-3 with TRBJ1-5; tentative D call: TRBD1 (5 bases). The CDR3 sequence is 13 residues long. Trimming shortened V by 6 bases and J by 6 bases, and 12 bases separated the two germline ends. From germline, CDR1 is ENHRY and CDR2 SYGVKD. The DNA for the CDR3 is TGTGCCATCAGGCAGGGTCTTTTTCAGCCCCAGCATTTT. Translation: CAIRQGLFQPQHF.

The rearrangement joins TRBV10-2 to TRBJ1-6, with D uncertain. The CDR3 runs 17 residues. V dropped 2 bases and J dropped 6 bases, with 17 bases sitting between them. CDR1 is WSHSY and CDR2 is SAAADI in the germline V gene. CDR3 nucleotide sequence: TGCGCCAGCAGTGAGCTCGAGCAAAGGCCGGGTAATTCACCCCTCCACTTT. It codes for CASSELEQRPGNSPLHF.

The chain is built from TRBV21-1 and TRBJ2-2; the D call of TRBD1 is as the table states it, not checked on the DNA. TRBV21-1 is labeled a pseudogene. The length of the CDR3 is 16 residues. DNA for the CDR3: TGTGCCAGCAGCAAAAAGATGGACAGGGGATCCGGGGAGCTGTTTTTT. It encodes CASSKKMDRGSGELFF.

The chain has TRBV30 and TRBJ1-5; D is undetermined. The CDR3 is 15 residues long. CDR1 and CDR2 from the germline V gene are GTSNPN and SVGIG (reference sequence). Trimming took 3 bases from V and 3 from J, leaving 15 bases between them. CDR3 in amino acids: CAWSAGLGVNQPQHF. CDR3 nucleotide sequence: TGTGCCTGGAGCGCGGGGTTGGGAGTCAATCAGCCCCAGCATTTT.

The chain links TRBV6-5 to TRBJ1-6; no firm D call. The CDR3 has 14 amino acids. The germline V gene encodes CDR1 MNHEY and CDR2 SVGAGI. Trimming took 4 bases from V and 2 from J, leaving 6 bases between them. The CDR3 reads CASSSRAYNSPLHF. Written as DNA, the CDR3 is TGTGCCAGCAGTTCCCGGGCCTATAATTCACCCCTCCACTTT.

The J gene is TRBJ2-4, the V gene TRBV19; TRBD2 matches at 7 bases. The CDR3 has 17 amino acids. Germline V gene lookup returns CDR1 LNHDA and CDR2 SQIVND (reference sequence). The ends lost 2 bases at V and 6 bases at J; junction bases unmatched: 13. The CDR3 protein is CASSIHGAGRDPNIQYF. For the CDR3, the DNA is TGTGCCAGTAGTATACATGGGGCAGGGAGGGACCCAAACATTCAGTACTTC. Together with reference TRBV19 and TRBJ2-4, the CDR3 gives the full variable domain: DGGITQSPKYLFRKEGQNVTLSCEQNLNHDAMYWYRQDPGQGLRLIYYSQIVNDFQKGDIAEGYSVSREKKESFPLTVTSAQKNPTAFYLCASSIHGAGRDPNIQYFGAGTRLSVL.

The J gene is TRBJ2-1, the V gene TRBV19, with 11 bases aligning to TRBD2. J lost 9 bases, V lost 5 bases, and 6 bases had no gene match. Germline V CDR1 and CDR2: LNHDA, SQIVND (reference sequence). This CDR3 is 14 amino acids long. The CDR3 region has the DNA TGTGCCAGTAGTCTAGCGGGGGGCCCGGGTGAGCAGTTCTTC. Translating gives CASSLAGGPGEQFF.

This chain uses TRBV11-1 with TRBJ1-1; 9 positions agree with TRBD1. V was pared by 1 base and J by 11 bases, with 8 bases of the junction left unmatched. Germline CDR1 reads SGHAT; CDR2 reads FQDESV (reference sequence). The CDR3 length is 14 residues. CDR3 in DNA: TGTGCCAGCAGCTTAGACGGGACAGGGTCTGGGGCTTTCTTT. It is translated as CASSLDGTGSGAFF.

This clone was counted a single time. The chain is built from TRBV21-1 and TRBJ2-3; no check of the table's D call, TRBD1, against the DNA was made. TRBV21-1 is a pseudogene. The CDR3 covers 16 residues. CDR3 coding DNA: TGTGCCAGCAGCAAAGCGGACAGTGTGAGCCCAGATACGCAGTATTTT. Residues: CASSKADSVSPDTQYF.

The gene calls are TRBV5-1 and TRBJ2-3; possibly TRBD2 for D (6 bases). Germline CDR1 is SGHRS and CDR2 is YFSETQ. The CDR3 has 16 residues. The ends were cut back, 5 bases at V and 2 bases at J, with 18 bases in the middle. The CDR3, as DNA: TGCGCCAGCAGGGGCGGGGCCGGAATGCACACAGATACGCAGTATTTT. Translated, it gives CASRGGAGMHTDTQYF.

The chain has TRBV3-1 (or the pseudogene TRBV3-2) and TRBJ2-3, with D perhaps matching TRBD1 (5 bases). Trimming took 3 bases from V and 6 from J, leaving 7 bases between them. Germline CDR1 LGHDT, CDR2 YNNKEL (reference sequence). There are 12 residues in the CDR3. The chain's CDR3 is CASSHNRDTQYF. The CDR3 region has the DNA TGTGCCAGCAGCCACAACAGGGATACGCAGTATTTT.